Below are 10 T cell receptor beta chains sequenced from a single sample in a study of blood T cell repertoires in COVID-19 (dated by TCRdb to 2020 to 2022). Library preparation was by the immunoSEQ multiplex PCR assay. TCRdb carries this immuneACCESS record with in-frame sequences only. Its versions omit some clonotypes, under half of them owing to an unresolved V gene in the studies checked, with the rest unexplained. This sample holds about 140,000 clones; 88% were observed only once. More than 1.5% of the sample comes from the top ten. The sequenced sample was peripheral blood. Receptors originate from a woman aged 60 to 75 with acute or convalescent COVID-19.

The chain joins TRBV9 to TRBJ1-2; 9 nucleotides align to TRBD1. The CDR3 sequence is 15 residues long. From germline, CDR1 is SGDLS and CDR2 YYNGEE. V trimming: 3 bases; J trimming: 4 bases; junction bases outside the gene matches: 7. The CDR3 region has the DNA TGTGCCAGCAGCGCGGGACAGGGACTGATCTATGGCTACACCTTC. Protein product: CASSAGQGLIYGYTF.

This chain uses TRBV4-3 with TRBJ2-7; 8 nucleotides line up with TRBD1. The CDR3 totals 17 residues. Trimming cost V 3 bases and J 2 bases; bases outside gene matches: 12. CDR1 and CDR2 (germline): LGHNA, YSLEER. The CDR3 nucleotides are TGCGCCAGCAGCCAGGGGGTCGACAGGGGACCCCCCTACGAGCAGTACTTC. Its protein product is CASSQGVDRGPPYEQYF.

This chain links TRBV16 with TRBJ1-3; tentative D call: TRBD1 (5 bases). The CDR3 is 15 residues long. Germline values: CDR1 KGHSY, CDR2 FQNENV. The V end was cut by 0 bases, the J end by 2 bases, with 8 bases between. The CDR3 here is CASSQSAGTGNTIYF. CDR3 nucleotide sequence: TGTGCCAGCAGCCAATCCGCAGGGACTGGAAACACCATATATTTT.

This sequence joins TRBV11-2 and TRBJ2-7; 7 bases are a match to TRBD1. This CDR3 has 14 residues. CDR1 SGHAT and CDR2 FQNNGV come from the germline V gene. J lost 3 bases, V lost 6 bases, and 8 bases had no gene match. The CDR3 DNA follows: TGTGCCAGCAGAGGAATACAGGGGAACTACGAGCAGTACTTC. As protein: CASRGIQGNYEQYF.

The chain couples TRBV13 to TRBJ2-7; unclear D gene. Germline CDR1 reads PRHDT; CDR2 reads FYEKMQ (reference sequence). Trimming removed 4 bases at V and 3 bases at J, with 10 bases between. The CDR3 spans 13 residues. The CDR3 sequence: CASSSTLVYEQYF. CDR3 DNA: TGTGCCAGCAGCTCCACTTTAGTCTACGAGCAGTACTTC.

This chain links TRBV5-1 with TRBJ1-1, with 11 bases identical to TRBD1. Germline values: CDR1 SGHRS, CDR2 YFSETQ. The CDR3 covers 14 residues. Trimming removed 3 bases from V and 4 bases from J; junction bases left unmatched: 2. CDR3 DNA: TGCGCCAGCAGCTATGGGACAGGGGGCACTGAAGCTTTCTTT. Translated: CASSYGTGGTEAFF. Supplemented by reference TRBV5-1 and TRBJ1-1, the full variable domain reads KAGVTQTPRYLIKTRGQQVTLSCSPISGHRSVSWYQQTPGQGLQFLFEYFSETQRNKGNFPGRFSGRQFSNSRSEMNVSTLELGDSALYLCASSYGTGGTEAFFGQGTRLTVV.

This chain joins TRBV12-3 or TRBV12-4 and TRBJ2-2; a weak D match, TRBD1 (6 bases). The V end was cut by 5 bases, the J end by 9 bases, with 10 bases between. The CDR3 totals 12 residues. The CDR3 loop is CASSIQGRELFF. Written as DNA, the CDR3 is TGTGCCAGCAGTATACAGGGTCGGGAGCTGTTTTTT.

J is TRBJ2-1 and V is TRBV2, with 7 bases lining up with TRBD1. The CDR3 is 15 residues long. The ends lost 6 bases at V and 8 bases at J; junction bases unmatched: 13. Germline V gene sequence: CDR1 SNHLY, CDR2 FYNNEI. The DNA for the CDR3 is TGTGCCAGCAGCGCAGGGGGAAGGGGCTTCGATGAGCAGTTCTTC. Translated, it gives CASSAGGRGFDEQFF.

The chain links TRBV9 to TRBJ1-2; a weak D match, TRBD1 (6 bases). Germline CDR1 reads SGDLS; CDR2 reads YYNGEE. The CDR3 contains 15 residues. V shed 0 bases and J shed 4 bases, with 13 bases lying between them. The CDR3 DNA is TGTGCCAGCAGCGTAGGGTCAGGGGTTACCTATGGCTACACCTTC. It codes for CASSVGSGVTYGYTF. Supplemented by reference TRBV9 and TRBJ1-2, the full variable domain reads DSGVTQTPKHLITATGQRVTLRCSPRSGDLSVYWYQQSLDQGLQFLIQYYNGEERAKGNILERFSAQQFPDLHSELNLSSLELGDSALYFCASSVGSGVTYGYTFGSGTRLTVV.

This clone appeared once. The CDR3 is CASSAQEIMNTEAFF. CDR3 bases: TGTGCCAGCAGCGCCCAGGAAATAATGAACACTGAAGCTTTCTTT. The chain carries TRBV2 and TRBJ1-1, with unresolved D. The germline gives CDR1 SNHLY, CDR2 FYNNEI. CDR3 length equals 15 residues. V lost 6 bases and J lost 0, with 14 bases in between.